These T cell receptor beta chains were read from a single sample in a study of identical twins. TCRdb itself ran the 5' RACE reads through MiXCR, one entry per CDR3 protein. The sample has about 720,000 distinct CDR3 sequences, 18% seen once. This sample also appeared in a second study, on T cells expressing NK-cell markers.

Sequenced sample: PBMCs. The receptors originated from a woman younger than 30 in good health. The CDR3 runs from the conserved cysteine through the conserved F or W. A D gene is named only where the DNA matches it firmly. Expanded clones are given a class, and other clones once, few, many or no size at all.

D: TRBD2; J: TRBJ2-1; length: 16; V: TRBV6-1; size: .; CDR3: CASSFAGGRAANEQFF; DNA: TGTGCCAGCAGCTTTGCTGGCGGGAGGGCCGCAAATGAGCAGTTCTTC
D: .; J: TRBJ2-7; length: 12; V: TRBV10-2; size: .; CDR3: CASWAATYEQYF; DNA: TGCGCCTCTTGGGCGGCAACCTACGAGCAGTACTTC
D: TRBD2; J: TRBJ2-7; length: 13; V: TRBV12-3/TRBV12-4; size: many; CDR3: CASSLGGRYEQYF; DNA: TGTGCCAGCAGTTTGGGCGGGAGATACGAGCAGTACTTC
D: .; J: TRBJ1-2; length: 15; V: TRBV12-3/TRBV12-4; size: .; CDR3: CASTSPRGQGYGYTF; DNA: TGTGCCAGCACATCCCCGAGAGGGCAAGGCTATGGCTACACCTTC
D: .; J: TRBJ1-1; length: 13; V: TRBV7-9; size: few; CDR3: CASSFKEGTEAFF; DNA: TGTGCCAGCAGCTTTAAGGAAGGCACTGAAGCTTTCTTT
D: .; J: TRBJ1-2; length: 14; V: TRBV6-5; size: few; CDR3: CASSYSTADYGYTF; DNA: TGTGCCAGCAGTTACTCGACGGCAGACTATGGCTACACCTTC
D: .; J: TRBJ1-1; length: 11; V: TRBV20-1; size: .; CDR3: CSARVSSEAFF; DNA: TGCAGTGCTAGAGTAAGCAGCGAAGCTTTCTTT
D: TRBD1; J: TRBJ2-7; length: 16; V: TRBV7-9; size: .; CDR3: CASSPATGTEIYEQYF; DNA: TGTGCCAGCAGCCCCGCTACCGGGACAGAAATCTACGAGCAGTACTTC
D: TRBD2; J: TRBJ2-7; length: 15; V: TRBV27; size: .; CDR3: CASSYSSGGYYEQYF; DNA: TGTGCCAGCAGCTATTCTAGCGGGGGATACTACGAGCAGTACTTC
D: TRBD1; J: TRBJ1-1; length: 15; V: TRBV18; size: .; CDR3: CASSDDRGPNTEAFF; DNA: TGTGCCAGCTCAGATGACAGGGGGCCTAACACTGAAGCTTTCTTT
D: TRBD2; J: TRBJ2-3; length: 14; V: TRBV6-1; size: many; CDR3: CASSKSGAGNTQYF; DNA: TGTGCCAGCAGTAAGAGCGGGGCAGGAAATACGCAGTATTTT
D: .; J: TRBJ1-1; length: 14; V: TRBV10-3; size: few; CDR3: CAISGAGRGTEAFF; DNA: TGTGCCATCAGTGGTGCAGGAAGGGGGACTGAAGCTTTCTTT
D: .; J: TRBJ1-1; length: 13; V: TRBV12-5; size: few; CDR3: CASGLSPNTEAFF; DNA: TGTGCTAGTGGTTTGAGCCCGAACACTGAAGCTTTCTTT
D: .; J: TRBJ2-7; length: 15; V: TRBV20-1; size: .; CDR3: CSAGYGGAISYEQYF; DNA: TGCAGTGCTGGATATGGTGGGGCGATCTCCTACGAGCAGTACTTC
D: .; J: TRBJ2-3; length: 15; V: TRBV6-5; size: .; CDR3: CASSWASTRTDTQYF; DNA: TGTGCCAGCAGTTGGGCGTCCACCCGCACAGATACGCAGTATTTT
D: TRBD2; J: TRBJ2-1; length: 16; V: TRBV12-3/TRBV12-4; size: .; CDR3: CASRGGKPTKYNEQFF; DNA: TGTGCCAGCAGGGGGGGGAAACCGACGAAGTACAATGAGCAGTTCTTC
D: .; J: TRBJ1-1; length: 13; V: TRBV5-1; size: few; CDR3: CASSSRWDTEAFF; DNA: TGCGCCAGCAGCTCGCGGTGGGACACTGAAGCTTTCTTT
D: TRBD1; J: TRBJ1-2; length: 14; V: TRBV6-1; size: .; CDR3: CASLQGGSFGGYTF; DNA: TGTGCCAGCTTACAGGGGGGGAGTTTCGGTGGCTACACCTTC
D: .; J: TRBJ2-1; length: 15; V: TRBV20-1; size: few; CDR3: CSATGTLNSYNEQFF; DNA: TGCAGTGCGACCGGGACCCTTAACTCCTACAATGAGCAGTTCTTC
D: TRBD1; J: TRBJ2-7; length: 15; V: TRBV6-5; size: few; CDR3: CASSYTGEGVYEQYF; DNA: TGTGCCAGCAGTTACACAGGGGAAGGGGTATACGAGCAGTACTTC
D: TRBD1; J: TRBJ1-1; length: 12; V: TRBV20-1; size: .; CDR3: CSAARGGTEAFF; DNA: TGCAGTGCAGCCAGGGGGGGCACTGAAGCTTTCTTT
D: .; J: TRBJ1-2; length: 14; V: TRBV6-5; size: .; CDR3: CASSYNSKGYGYTF; DNA: TGTGCCAGCAGTTATAACAGTAAGGGCTATGGCTACACCTTC
D: .; J: TRBJ2-1; length: 13; V: TRBV5-1; size: few; CDR3: CASRRGAYNEQFF; DNA: TGCGCCAGCAGACGCGGGGCATACAATGAGCAGTTCTTC
D: .; J: TRBJ2-5; length: 15; V: TRBV12-3/TRBV12-4; size: few; CDR3: CASSLVSGYDGTQYF; DNA: TGTGCCAGCAGTTTAGTTTCAGGGTATGACGGGACCCAGTACTTC
D: TRBD2; J: TRBJ2-2; length: 19; V: TRBV11-2; size: few; CDR3: CASSSLGLAGDRVTGELFF; DNA: TGTGCCAGCAGCTCACTGGGACTAGCGGGAGACAGGGTCACCGGGGAGCTGTTTTTT
D: TRBD2; J: TRBJ2-1; length: 15; V: TRBV6-2/TRBV6-3; size: .; CDR3: CASSPSGSLSPEQFF; DNA: TGTGCCAGCAGTCCTAGCGGGAGTTTGAGTCCCGAGCAGTTCTTC
D: .; J: TRBJ2-1; length: 16; V: TRBV9; size: .; CDR3: CASSVGSSPSYNEQFF; DNA: TGTGCCAGCAGCGTAGGGTCAAGTCCCTCCTACAATGAGCAGTTCTTC
D: TRBD1; J: TRBJ2-7; length: 14; V: TRBV10-3; size: few; CDR3: CAISPGQGTHEQYF; DNA: TGTGCCATCAGTCCAGGACAGGGGACCCACGAGCAGTACTTC
D: .; J: TRBJ1-1; length: 15; V: TRBV7-9; size: .; CDR3: CASSFNPSGHSEAFF; DNA: TGTGCCAGCAGCTTTAACCCTTCAGGGCATTCCGAAGCTTTCTTT
D: TRBD1; J: TRBJ2-2; length: 14; V: TRBV12-3/TRBV12-4; size: .; CDR3: CASRIPGGTGELFF; DNA: TGTGCCAGCAGGATCCCAGGGGGCACCGGGGAGCTGTTTTTT
D: .; J: TRBJ1-3; length: 13; V: TRBV20-1; size: many; CDR3: CSASSGVGNTIYF; DNA: TGCAGTGCTAGTTCCGGGGTTGGAAACACCATATATTTT
D: .; J: TRBJ2-2; length: 11; V: TRBV11-2; size: few; CDR3: CASSLIRELFF; DNA: TGTGCCAGCAGCTTAATCCGGGAGCTGTTTTTT
D: TRBD1; J: TRBJ1-1; length: 15; V: TRBV9; size: .; CDR3: CASSSSDRANTEAFF; DNA: TGTGCCAGCAGCTCCTCGGACAGGGCGAACACTGAAGCTTTCTTT
D: .; J: TRBJ1-5; length: 17; V: TRBV27; size: few; CDR3: CASSLSYRQGLDQPQHF; DNA: TGTGCCAGCAGTTTATCCTATCGTCAGGGATTGGATCAGCCCCAGCATTTT
D: .; J: TRBJ2-7; length: 12; V: TRBV30; size: .; CDR3: CAWGAGLYEQYF; DNA: TGTGCCTGGGGGGCGGGACTTTACGAGCAGTACTTC
D: TRBD1; J: TRBJ2-5; length: 15; V: TRBV12-3/TRBV12-4; size: few; CDR3: CASSSNRGGKETQYF; DNA: TGTGCCAGCAGTTCCAACAGGGGTGGCAAAGAAACCCAGTACTTC
D: .; J: TRBJ2-7; length: 14; V: TRBV5-1; size: .; CDR3: CASSPLLRLHEQYF; DNA: TGCGCCAGCAGCCCCTTGTTGAGGCTCCACGAGCAGTACTTC